This T cell receptor (beta chain) was retrieved from a study of shared clonotypes between healthy human individuals. Study results and caveats: Incomplete sequencing of sorted subsets was indicated by rarefaction despite large depth. Clonotype sharing across a few donors was observed for approximately 5% of naive CD4 clonotypes.

Sorted-subset replicate PCR reactions were performed with about 190 ng DNA, corresponding to roughly 29,000 T cell genomes. In the authors' methods: For the immunoSEQ data, sequences were junction-only without quality scores, so filtering differed. Here immunoSEQ multiplex PCR was the method, and the copy in TCRdb shows in-frame clones only, minus some. From that table come the V and J calls and clone size; the DNA was used to work out D and trimming. This sample has around 1.5 million clones, with approximately 98% found just once. CDR3 length: 16 amino acids. V lost 0 bases, J lost 3 bases, and 12 bases lay in between. Germline-derived CDR1 and CDR2 are SGHTA and FQGNSA. Worth noting for this clone: Its antigen is undetermined.

The material sequenced was naive CD4+ T cells sorted from blood. Subset in this sample: CD45RA+ positively selected. The TCR sequence derives from a man aged 30 to 39 in good health. This chain links TRBV7-2 with TRBJ1-3, with D hard to call. CDR3 DNA: TGTGCCAGCAGCTTAGCTGGGTCAGCTCATGGAAACACCATATATTTT. Translation: CASSLAGSAHGNTIYF.